This is a list of T cell receptor beta chains from one sample in a study of T cell changes during pregnancy in multiple sclerosis. The table came from immunoSEQ multiplex PCR; TCRdb's copy has only in-frame clones and leaves some out. The table shows tens of thousands of clones, with 75% to 95% occurring only once. The material was peripheral blood, obtained in the third trimester of pregnancy. The source of these receptors is a female donor in good health, enrolled as a control in a pregnancy study. CDR3s include the opening cysteine and the closing phenylalanine or tryptophan. The D gene is left open where the match is weak. Clone size is shown for a subset of rows, as once, few, many or a class of expanded clone.

CDR3 length: 15; D gene: TRBD1; J gene: TRBJ2-5; V gene: TRBV5-4; clone size: .; CDR3 DNA: TGTGCCAGCAGCTGGGAGGACAGGGTCGGGGAGACCCAGTACTTC; CDR3 protein: CASSWEDRVGETQYF
CDR3 length: 15; D gene: .; J gene: TRBJ2-3; V gene: TRBV6-4; clone size: .; CDR3 DNA: TGTGCCAGCAGTGTTCTTGCGGGGGCCACAGATACGCAGTATTTT; CDR3 protein: CASSVLAGATDTQYF
CDR3 length: 13; D gene: .; J gene: TRBJ1-2; V gene: TRBV5-1; clone size: .; CDR3 DNA: TGCGCCAGCAGCTTGGAAGGGGGCTATGGCTACACCTTC; CDR3 protein: CASSLEGGYGYTF
CDR3 length: 15; D gene: .; J gene: TRBJ2-3; V gene: TRBV14; clone size: .; CDR3 DNA: TGTGCCAGCAGCCAAATCATCGGACTTTCAGATACGCAGTATTTT; CDR3 protein: CASSQIIGLSDTQYF
CDR3 length: 14; D gene: .; J gene: TRBJ2-3; V gene: TRBV4-1; clone size: once; CDR3 DNA: TGCGCCAGCAGCCAAGATATCCTCACAGATACGCAGTATTTT; CDR3 protein: CASSQDILTDTQYF
CDR3 length: 14; D gene: .; J gene: TRBJ2-3; V gene: TRBV7-9; clone size: .; CDR3 DNA: TGTGCCAGCAGCAACCCCCGGACAACAGATACGCAGTATTTT; CDR3 protein: CASSNPRTTDTQYF
CDR3 length: 15; D gene: TRBD1; J gene: TRBJ1-2; V gene: TRBV27; clone size: once; CDR3 DNA: TGTGCCAGCAGTTTTCTGGGGACAGGGTCCTATGGCTACACCTTC; CDR3 protein: CASSFLGTGSYGYTF
CDR3 length: 14; D gene: TRBD2; J gene: TRBJ2-7; V gene: TRBV28; clone size: .; CDR3 DNA: TGTGCCAGCAGTTTACCGGGGGGGTTCTACGAGCAGTACTTC; CDR3 protein: CASSLPGGFYEQYF
CDR3 length: 13; D gene: .; J gene: TRBJ1-6; V gene: TRBV5-1; clone size: .; CDR3 DNA: TGCGCCAGCAGCCGGGAGCGGGATTCACCCCTCCACTTT; CDR3 protein: CASSRERDSPLHF
CDR3 length: 15; D gene: .; J gene: TRBJ2-2; V gene: TRBV6-5; clone size: once; CDR3 DNA: TGTGCCAGCAGTTACGGTCGGGGAAGAGGCGGGGAGCTGTTTTTT; CDR3 protein: CASSYGRGRGGELFF
CDR3 length: 15; D gene: .; J gene: TRBJ2-1; V gene: TRBV5-1; clone size: .; CDR3 DNA: TGCGCCAGCAGCCCGTACGGCCAGGGGGGCGTGGAGCAGTTCTTC; CDR3 protein: CASSPYGQGGVEQFF
CDR3 length: 16; D gene: .; J gene: TRBJ1-2; V gene: TRBV7-9; clone size: .; CDR3 DNA: TGTGCCAGCAGCTTAGGCCGACAGCTGAGCAACTATGGCTACACCTTC; CDR3 protein: CASSLGRQLSNYGYTF
CDR3 length: 15; D gene: .; J gene: TRBJ2-7; V gene: TRBV7-6; clone size: .; CDR3 DNA: TGTGCCAGCAGCTTATATCCTAGCGACTCCTACGAGCAGTACTTC; CDR3 protein: CASSLYPSDSYEQYF
CDR3 length: 19; D gene: TRBD2; J gene: TRBJ2-1; V gene: TRBV5-1; clone size: .; CDR3 DNA: TGCGCCAGCAGCTTGGCAAGACTAGCGGGGGCTCTACCGTACAATGAGCAGTTCTTC; CDR3 protein: CASSLARLAGALPYNEQFF
CDR3 length: 15; D gene: .; J gene: TRBJ2-3; V gene: TRBV6-1; clone size: .; CDR3 DNA: TGTGCCAGCACCCCAGAGGAGGGGTCAGCAGATACGCAGTATTTT; CDR3 protein: CASTPEEGSADTQYF
CDR3 length: 14; D gene: .; J gene: TRBJ2-5; V gene: TRBV28; clone size: once; CDR3 DNA: TGTGCCAGCAGTATACTACGGTTCCATGAGACCCAGTACTTC; CDR3 protein: CASSILRFHETQYF
CDR3 length: 15; D gene: .; J gene: TRBJ2-1; V gene: TRBV19; clone size: .; CDR3 DNA: TGTGCCAGTAGTACTTTAGAGACTTCCTACAATGAGCAGTTCTTC; CDR3 protein: CASSTLETSYNEQFF
CDR3 length: 15; D gene: TRBD2; J gene: TRBJ2-2; V gene: TRBV9; clone size: .; CDR3 DNA: TGTGCCAGCAGCGTAGGGTGGGGGGGGACCGGGGAGCTGTTTTTT; CDR3 protein: CASSVGWGGTGELFF
CDR3 length: 15; D gene: TRBD2; J gene: TRBJ2-2; V gene: TRBV7-6; clone size: .; CDR3 DNA: TGTGCCAGCAGACTAGCGGATACGAACACCGGGGAGCTGTTTTTT; CDR3 protein: CASRLADTNTGELFF
CDR3 length: 13; D gene: .; J gene: TRBJ1-5; V gene: TRBV5-1; clone size: .; CDR3 DNA: TGCGCCAGCTTGGACAGCGCTGTGGAGCCCCAGCATTTT; CDR3 protein: CASLDSAVEPQHF
CDR3 length: 15; D gene: .; J gene: TRBJ2-1; V gene: TRBV5-1; clone size: .; CDR3 DNA: TGCGCCAGCAGCTCTGGCGCGGGCTCCTACAATGAGCAGTTCTTC; CDR3 protein: CASSSGAGSYNEQFF
CDR3 length: 12; D gene: TRBD2; J gene: TRBJ2-1; V gene: TRBV6-1; clone size: once; CDR3 DNA: TGTGCCAGCTCTATAGCGGGGGGTGAGCAGTTCTTC; CDR3 protein: CASSIAGGEQFF
CDR3 length: 14; D gene: TRBD1; J gene: TRBJ2-5; V gene: TRBV2; clone size: .; CDR3 DNA: TGTGCCAGCAGCTCCAGGGGGCTGCGGGAGACCCAGTACTTC; CDR3 protein: CASSSRGLRETQYF
CDR3 length: 14; D gene: .; J gene: TRBJ2-3; V gene: TRBV2; clone size: .; CDR3 DNA: TGTGCCAGCGTACCGGACACTTCCACAGATACGCAGTATTTT; CDR3 protein: CASVPDTSTDTQYF
CDR3 length: 15; D gene: TRBD1; J gene: TRBJ2-3; V gene: TRBV5-5; clone size: .; CDR3 DNA: TGTGCCAGCAGTAGGACAGGGGGCCTGTACGATACGCAGTATTTT; CDR3 protein: CASSRTGGLYDTQYF
CDR3 length: 12; D gene: TRBD1; J gene: TRBJ1-4; V gene: TRBV6-4; clone size: .; CDR3 DNA: TGTGCCAGCAGTCCCGGGACAGGGAGACTGTTTTTT; CDR3 protein: CASSPGTGRLFF
CDR3 length: 15; D gene: .; J gene: TRBJ2-7; V gene: TRBV6-5; clone size: once; CDR3 DNA: TGTGCCAGCAGTTACTCGAAGGTGCGGGTATACGAGCAGTACTTC; CDR3 protein: CASSYSKVRVYEQYF
CDR3 length: 14; D gene: .; J gene: TRBJ1-3; V gene: TRBV19; clone size: .; CDR3 DNA: TGTGCCAGTAGATCAGGGTTTACTGGAAACACCATATATTTT; CDR3 protein: CASRSGFTGNTIYF
CDR3 length: 13; D gene: .; J gene: TRBJ2-7; V gene: TRBV7-2; clone size: .; CDR3 DNA: TGTGCCAGCAGATCCCTGGACAGCTACGAGCAGTACTTC; CDR3 protein: CASRSLDSYEQYF
CDR3 length: 14; D gene: TRBD2; J gene: TRBJ2-7; V gene: TRBV9; clone size: .; CDR3 DNA: TGTGCCAGCAGTCCCGGGACTAGAGTGTACGAGCAGTACTTC; CDR3 protein: CASSPGTRVYEQYF
CDR3 length: 13; D gene: .; J gene: TRBJ1-6; V gene: TRBV5-8; clone size: few; CDR3 DNA: TGTGCCAGCAGCTTTAACAGAGATTCACCCCTCCACTTT; CDR3 protein: CASSFNRDSPLHF
CDR3 length: 14; D gene: .; J gene: TRBJ2-7; V gene: TRBV27; clone size: .; CDR3 DNA: TGTGCCAGCAGTGCCACTGAACTCCCCTACGAGCAGTACTTC; CDR3 protein: CASSATELPYEQYF
CDR3 length: 13; D gene: .; J gene: TRBJ2-1; V gene: TRBV7-9; clone size: .; CDR3 DNA: TGTGCCAGCAGCATATACCAAACAGGCGAGCAGTTCTTC; CDR3 protein: CASSIYQTGEQFF
CDR3 length: 15; D gene: .; J gene: TRBJ1-2; V gene: TRBV28; clone size: .; CDR3 DNA: TGTGCCAGCACCTATCCCCAGGGAACTAACTATGGCTACACCTTC; CDR3 protein: CASTYPQGTNYGYTF
CDR3 length: 15; D gene: .; J gene: TRBJ1-4; V gene: TRBV10-2; clone size: .; CDR3 DNA: TGCGCCAGCAGCGACTCCGGGACGGAGGGGGAAAAACTGTTTTTT; CDR3 protein: CASSDSGTEGEKLFF
CDR3 length: 14; D gene: .; J gene: TRBJ1-6; V gene: TRBV30; clone size: .; CDR3 DNA: TGTGCCTGGAGTAGACAGGCCTATAATTCACCCCTCCACTTT; CDR3 protein: CAWSRQAYNSPLHF
CDR3 length: 13; D gene: .; J gene: TRBJ1-1; V gene: TRBV19; clone size: once; CDR3 DNA: TGTGCCAGTAGTCTGCAGCGGTACACTGAAGCTTTCTTT; CDR3 protein: CASSLQRYTEAFF
CDR3 length: 16; D gene: TRBD1; J gene: TRBJ2-4; V gene: TRBV18; clone size: .; CDR3 DNA: TGTGCCAGCTCACCAAGGACAGGGGAGAGTTATTTCATTCAGTACTTC; CDR3 protein: CASSPRTGESYFIQYF
CDR3 length: 14; D gene: .; J gene: TRBJ1-6; V gene: TRBV28; clone size: .; CDR3 DNA: TGTGCCAGCAGTTTCGGGGTTTATAATTCACCCCTCCACTTT; CDR3 protein: CASSFGVYNSPLHF
CDR3 length: 16; D gene: TRBD1; J gene: TRBJ2-1; V gene: TRBV19; clone size: few; CDR3 DNA: TGTGCCAGTAGTATATACCCCGGGACAGGGGGGAATGAGCAGTTCTTC; CDR3 protein: CASSIYPGTGGNEQFF
CDR3 length: 15; D gene: TRBD1; J gene: TRBJ1-4; V gene: TRBV19; clone size: .; CDR3 DNA: TGTGCCAGTAGTGAACAGACAGGGTTGGCGGAAAAACTGTTTTTT; CDR3 protein: CASSEQTGLAEKLFF
CDR3 length: 15; D gene: TRBD1; J gene: TRBJ2-3; V gene: TRBV13; clone size: few; CDR3 DNA: TGTGCCAGCAGCTTCCTAGACAGGGAAGCTGATACGCAGTATTTT; CDR3 protein: CASSFLDREADTQYF
CDR3 length: 13; D gene: .; J gene: TRBJ1-1; V gene: TRBV5-1; clone size: .; CDR3 DNA: TGCGCCAGCAGAGCGCTTACGAACACTGAAGCTTTCTTT; CDR3 protein: CASRALTNTEAFF
CDR3 length: 12; D gene: .; J gene: TRBJ1-2; V gene: TRBV29-1; clone size: .; CDR3 DNA: TGCAGCGTTGCTGATCTACGGAGTGGCTACACCTTC; CDR3 protein: CSVADLRSGYTF
CDR3 length: 15; D gene: TRBD2; J gene: TRBJ2-1; V gene: TRBV5-8; clone size: once; CDR3 DNA: TGTGCCAGCAGCCGTCCACTAGCGGTCTACAATGAGCAGTTCTTC; CDR3 protein: CASSRPLAVYNEQFF
CDR3 length: 15; D gene: .; J gene: TRBJ1-2; V gene: TRBV4-1; clone size: .; CDR3 DNA: TGCGCCAGCAGCCCAGGGGTAATCTTTGACTATGGCTACACCTTC; CDR3 protein: CASSPGVIFDYGYTF
CDR3 length: 16; D gene: TRBD2; J gene: TRBJ2-2; V gene: TRBV11-3; clone size: .; CDR3 DNA: TGTGCCAGCAGCTTCCTGACTAGCACAGACACCGGGGAGCTGTTTTTT; CDR3 protein: CASSFLTSTDTGELFF
CDR3 length: 15; D gene: .; J gene: TRBJ2-1; V gene: TRBV4-1; clone size: .; CDR3 DNA: TGCGCCAGCAGCCAAGAATTACGAACGCGCAATGAGCAGTTCTTC; CDR3 protein: CASSQELRTRNEQFF
CDR3 length: 17; D gene: TRBD2; J gene: TRBJ2-7; V gene: TRBV28; clone size: .; CDR3 DNA: TGTGCCAGCAGTTTAAGCCGCACCGGAGCGGGAGTTGGGGAGCAGTACTTC; CDR3 protein: CASSLSRTGAGVGEQYF
CDR3 length: 14; D gene: .; J gene: TRBJ1-3; V gene: TRBV7-3; clone size: .; CDR3 DNA: TGTGCCAGCAGCCCCTGGGCTGCTGGAAACACCATATATTTT; CDR3 protein: CASSPWAAGNTIYF
CDR3 length: 16; D gene: .; J gene: TRBJ2-1; V gene: TRBV6-5; clone size: .; CDR3 DNA: TGTGCCAGCAGTTACTCGACGGGGAGCTCCTACAATGAGCAGTTCTTC; CDR3 protein: CASSYSTGSSYNEQFF
CDR3 length: 14; D gene: TRBD1; J gene: TRBJ2-3; V gene: TRBV18; clone size: .; CDR3 DNA: TGTGCCAGCTCAACAGGGGGACGGGCAGATACGCAGTATTTT; CDR3 protein: CASSTGGRADTQYF
CDR3 length: 15; D gene: TRBD1; J gene: TRBJ1-2; V gene: TRBV27; clone size: once; CDR3 DNA: TGTGCCAGCAGTTCAGGACAGGGGGCATTGGATGGCTACACCTTC; CDR3 protein: CASSSGQGALDGYTF
CDR3 length: 15; D gene: TRBD2; J gene: TRBJ2-7; V gene: TRBV5-1; clone size: .; CDR3 DNA: TGCGCCAGCAGCTGGACTAGCGGAGACTCCTACGAGCAGTACTTC; CDR3 protein: CASSWTSGDSYEQYF
CDR3 length: 15; D gene: TRBD2; J gene: TRBJ2-1; V gene: TRBV6-6; clone size: .; CDR3 DNA: TGTGCCAGCAGCCAGGGACTAGCGGTTTACAATGAGCAGTTCTTC; CDR3 protein: CASSQGLAVYNEQFF
CDR3 length: 14; D gene: TRBD1; J gene: TRBJ2-5; V gene: TRBV9; clone size: once; CDR3 DNA: TGTGCCAGCAGCGTAGAAGGACAGGGTCAGACCCAGTACTTC; CDR3 protein: CASSVEGQGQTQYF